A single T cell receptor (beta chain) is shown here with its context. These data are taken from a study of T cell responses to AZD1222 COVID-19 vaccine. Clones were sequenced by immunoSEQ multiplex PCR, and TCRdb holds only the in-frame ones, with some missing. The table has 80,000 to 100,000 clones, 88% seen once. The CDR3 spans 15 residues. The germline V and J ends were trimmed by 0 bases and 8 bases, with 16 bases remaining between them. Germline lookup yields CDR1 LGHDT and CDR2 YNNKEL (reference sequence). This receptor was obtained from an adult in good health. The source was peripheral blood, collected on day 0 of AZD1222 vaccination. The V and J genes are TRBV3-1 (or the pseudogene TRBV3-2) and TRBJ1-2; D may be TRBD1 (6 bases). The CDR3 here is CASSQDSGGAGGYTF. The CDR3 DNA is TGTGCCAGCAGCCAAGATTCGGGGGGCGCGGGCGGCTACACCTTC.